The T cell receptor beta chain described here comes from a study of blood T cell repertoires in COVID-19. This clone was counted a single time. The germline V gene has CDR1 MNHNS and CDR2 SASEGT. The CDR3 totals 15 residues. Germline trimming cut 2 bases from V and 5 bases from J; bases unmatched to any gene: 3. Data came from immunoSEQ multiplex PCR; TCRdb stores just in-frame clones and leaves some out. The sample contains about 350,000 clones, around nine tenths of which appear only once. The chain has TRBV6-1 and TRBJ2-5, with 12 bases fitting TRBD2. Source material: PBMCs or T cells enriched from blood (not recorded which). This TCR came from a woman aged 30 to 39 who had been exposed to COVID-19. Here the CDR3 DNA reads TGTGCCAGCAGTGAACTAGCGGGAGGGTCGGAGACCCAGTACTTC. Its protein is CASSELAGGSETQYF.